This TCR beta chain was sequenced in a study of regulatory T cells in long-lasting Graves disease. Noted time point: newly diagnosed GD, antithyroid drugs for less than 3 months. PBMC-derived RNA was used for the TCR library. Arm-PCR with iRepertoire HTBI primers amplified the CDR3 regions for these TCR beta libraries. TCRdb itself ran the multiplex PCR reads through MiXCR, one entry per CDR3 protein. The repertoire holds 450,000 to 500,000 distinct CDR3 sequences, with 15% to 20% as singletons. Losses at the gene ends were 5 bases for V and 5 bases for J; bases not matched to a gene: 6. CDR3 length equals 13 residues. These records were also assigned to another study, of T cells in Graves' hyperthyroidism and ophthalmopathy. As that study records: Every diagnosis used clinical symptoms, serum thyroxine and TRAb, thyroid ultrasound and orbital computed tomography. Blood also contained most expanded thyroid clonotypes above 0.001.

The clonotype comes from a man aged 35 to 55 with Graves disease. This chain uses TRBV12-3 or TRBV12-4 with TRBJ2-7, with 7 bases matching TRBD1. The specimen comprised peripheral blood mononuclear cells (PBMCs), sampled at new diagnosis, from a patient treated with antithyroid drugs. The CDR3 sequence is CASSPPDRDEQYF. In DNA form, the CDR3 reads TGTGCCAGCAGTCCGCCTGACAGGGACGAGCAGTACTTC.